The entry that follows covers one T cell receptor (beta chain) sequence. This clone was recorded once. Its antigen is not yet known. One base away there is no much larger clone; base qualities are not given. The immunoSEQ Assay, a bias-controlled multiplex PCR, was used to amplify TCRbeta CDR3 regions from genomic DNA. The paper's data handling went like this. The number of nucleated cells in each sample was estimated by amplification of reference gene primers within the assay. To quantify the absolute abundance of each unique TCRbeta CDR3 rearrangement, sequence reads were collapsed and filtered. For each sample, productive Simpson clonality was calculated as the square root of Simpson's diversity index over productive rearrangements. TCRdb stores this immuneACCESS table with in-frame sequences only. Part of the clones is absent; in the studies checked, under half of the shortfall reflects unresolved V genes, and no reason is known for the rest. V and J calls and clone size are copied from that table; D and trimming were computed from the DNA. Across this sample there are 200,000 or so clones, with around 80% seen only once. Of the sample, roughly a fifth falls within the top ten clones.

Each collaborating institution followed its own protocols to collect whole blood in K2EDTA tubes. For TCRbeta analysis, collaborators shipped samples in one of three forms: frozen whole blood, isolated PBMCs, or DNA extracted from either of those sample types. The data were taken from a study of blood T cell repertoires in COVID-19 (dated by TCRdb to 2018 to 2020). Looking at the study overall: Collaborator samples came from the United States, Italy and Spain and covered acute and convalescent phases of COVID-19. Samples were obtained from the ongoing ImmuneRACE study (first 160 participants) and from 1,254 subjects provided by 6 global collaborators. The repertoires were released in a freely available public database intended as a resource for research on the immune response to SARS-CoV-2. The sample metadata nearly always contained a de-identified subject ID, COVID-19 status, age in years and sex. Where HLA class I and class II types were available, the types were taken from metadata supplied by the sample provider, not from assay-based typing. The prospective study material was composed of cDNA or gDNA derived from T cells, B-cell-depleted T cells, or PBMCs. Deeply sampled blood TCRbeta repertoires from subjects exposed to, actively infected with, or recovered from COVID-19 were included in the dataset.

V loses 3 bases at its end and J loses 2 bases; junction bases beyond the gene matches: 8. Reading from cysteine to phenylalanine, the CDR3 counts 17 amino acids. Left in the record is the CDR3 DNA by itself, 51 bases read in frame from the first base. According to the germline V gene, CDR1 reads MRHNA and CDR2 reads SNTAGT. The paper's findings and limits, for the study overall: The quantity of clinical and demographic metadata differed by source and by participant and was supplied without curation.

The chain was built from TRBV6-4 and TRBJ2-1; 9 bases in between match TRBD2. The sequence was obtained from a human donor in a cohort sampled during active COVID-19. Sequenced material: peripheral blood. In nucleotide form, the sequence is TGTGCCAGCAGTGAGTTCCGTCTAGCGGGGACCTACAATGAGCAGTTCTTC. Translated, it gives CASSEFRLAGTYNEQFF.